This T cell receptor (beta chain) was found in a study of neurological immune-mediated disorders. Study-level results: In HTLV-1-associated myelopathy, TCR clonal expansion was greatest, and in multiple sclerosis it was least, below healthy controls.

V gave up 5 bases and J gave up 4 bases, with 18 bases separating them. The CDR3 extends over 16 amino acids. The sample holds many counts of this clonotype. The target antigen is unknown. TCRdb reanalysed the 5' RACE reads using MiXCR and keeps one entry per CDR3 protein. The sample includes some 46,000 distinct CDR3 sequences, under 13% of them seen just once. This chain connects TRBV12-3 or TRBV12-4 to TRBJ2-1, with D tentatively TRBD1 (5 bases). The TCR originated in a man between 65 and 85 years old with HTLV-1-associated myelopathy (HAM/TSP). Material: PBMCs. CDR3 DNA: TGTGCCAGCAGTCCCCGACAGAATTACGCGTACAATGAGCAGTTCTTC. Protein sequence: CASSPRQNYAYNEQFF.